This T cell receptor (beta chain) was captured in a study of blood T cell repertoires in COVID-19. Study information: PBMCs, B-cell-depleted T cells, or T cells provided the cDNA or gDNA that made up the material.

TCRdb keeps only in-frame clones here, not all; method: immunoSEQ multiplex PCR. The profile covers around 86,000 clones, with around 85% appearing a single time and about two fifths taken by the ten largest. This CDR3 is 16 amino acids long. Germline loops: CDR1 MNHEY, CDR2 SVGAGI. With 0 bases clipped from V and 1 base from J, the junction kept 0 bases outside the gene matches. The specimen was peripheral blood. This TCR was sampled from a man at least 80 years old with acute or convalescent COVID-19. The rearrangement joins TRBV6-5 to TRBJ2-3, with 11 bases identical to TRBD2. The CDR3 here is CASSYSGLAGTDTQYF. In DNA form, the CDR3 reads TGTGCCAGCAGTTACTCGGGACTAGCGGGCACAGATACGCAGTATTTT.